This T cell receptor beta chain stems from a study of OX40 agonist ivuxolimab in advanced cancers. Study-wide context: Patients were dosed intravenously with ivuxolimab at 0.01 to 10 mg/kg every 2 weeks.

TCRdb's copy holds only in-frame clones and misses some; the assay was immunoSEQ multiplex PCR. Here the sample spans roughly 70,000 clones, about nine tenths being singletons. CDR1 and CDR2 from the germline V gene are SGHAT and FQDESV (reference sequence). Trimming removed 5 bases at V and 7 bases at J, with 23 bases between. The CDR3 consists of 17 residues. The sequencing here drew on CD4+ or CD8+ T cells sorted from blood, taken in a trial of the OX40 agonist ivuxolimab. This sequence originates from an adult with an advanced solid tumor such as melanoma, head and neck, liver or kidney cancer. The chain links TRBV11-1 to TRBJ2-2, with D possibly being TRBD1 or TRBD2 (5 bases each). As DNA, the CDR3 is TGTGCCAGCAGCCCGAGGGGCAGAATCCGTCAGGGCGGGGAGCTGTTTTTT. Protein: CASSPRGRIRQGGELFF.